This TCR beta chain was identified during a study of tumor-infiltrating lymphocytes in primary liver carcinoma. This clonotype was picked up a small number of times. The source of the blood RNA was unsorted whole blood, and germline DNA was extracted as well. Production of TCR beta cDNA used roughly 480 ng total RNA together with a constant-region primer. It was through three nested multiplex PCR rounds of slightly modified ARM-PCR that TCR beta libraries arose. TRBV1-TRBV30 forward and Cbeta reverse primers drove the first two roughly 11-cycle rounds. TCRdb re-derived calls from the multiplex PCR reads in MiXCR, one entry per CDR3 protein. The data contain almost 200,000 distinct CDR3 sequences, less than 70% of them seen just once; the ten biggest clones take up 6% to 8.5%. Germline V CDR1 and CDR2: SGHAT, FQNNGV. V was cut by 5 bases and J by 6 bases, with 20 bases left in between. The CDR3 contains 16 residues.

The rearrangement uses TRBV11-2 and TRBJ2-1, with no clear D. The sequencing sample was made of peripheral blood. The receptor's source is a woman aged 55-70 years with primary liver carcinoma and hepatitis B virus infection. CDR3 DNA sequence: TGTGCCAGCAGCCAATCCCTGCTAGGATACGGCAATGAGCAGTTCTTC. This translates into CASSQSLLGYGNEQFF. Full variable domain (missing parts from reference TRBV11-2 and TRBJ2-1): EAGVAQSPRYKIIEKRQSVAFWCNPISGHATLYWYQQILGQGPKLLIQFQNNGVVDDSQLPKDRFSAERLKGVDSTLKIQPAKLEDSAVYLCASSQSLLGYGNEQFFGPGTRLTVL.